Below, one T cell receptor (beta chain) is given with its context. It lacks a known antigen. Base-call qualities are not available, and no considerably larger clone is one nucleotide away. Taken from cysteine to phenylalanine, the CDR3 has 16 residues. Only the CDR3 part of the read is kept: 48 bases, read in frame from the first base. The germline V gene (reference sequence) provides CDR1 GTSNPN and CDR2 SVGIG. V was cut back by 0 bases and J by 2 bases, leaving a gap of 15 bases between them. This record comes from a study of radiotherapy plus CTLA-4 blockade in lung cancer (dated by TCRdb to 2017 to 2018). Background for the entire study: Objective responses occurred in more than 15% of enrolled patients, and around 30% achieved disease control. The paper as a whole reports these results and caveats: After treatment with radiotherapy and ipilimumab, TCR clones that originated in tumors expanded in peripheral blood. The strongest predictors of response were reported to be early dynamic shifts in blood T cell clones along with a rise in serum interferon-beta following radiation.

Libraries were constructed by the immunoSEQ multiplex PCR assay. TCRdb re-hosts the immuneACCESS table, in-frame sequences only. Its copies lack some clones; in the studies checked, an unresolved V gene accounts for under half of them, and the cause for the rest is not known. For this sample there are some 66,000 clones; approximately 80% appear just once. The top ten hold less than 5% of the sample. The study tested focal radiation therapy combined with CTLA-4 blockade (ipilimumab) in patients with chemo-refractory metastatic non-small-cell lung cancer. Recombination connected TRBV30 to TRBJ2-3; TRBD2 might be the D gene, on 8 matching bases. Material: peripheral blood, obtained from a patient treated with radiotherapy plus ipilimumab. This receptor was taken from a human donor with non-small cell lung cancer who had a partial response to radiotherapy plus ipilimumab. The nucleotide sequence reads TGTGCCTGGAGTGTACAGGGGCGGGGGGACACAGATACGCAGTATTTT. Translated, it reads CAWSVQGRGDTDTQYF.